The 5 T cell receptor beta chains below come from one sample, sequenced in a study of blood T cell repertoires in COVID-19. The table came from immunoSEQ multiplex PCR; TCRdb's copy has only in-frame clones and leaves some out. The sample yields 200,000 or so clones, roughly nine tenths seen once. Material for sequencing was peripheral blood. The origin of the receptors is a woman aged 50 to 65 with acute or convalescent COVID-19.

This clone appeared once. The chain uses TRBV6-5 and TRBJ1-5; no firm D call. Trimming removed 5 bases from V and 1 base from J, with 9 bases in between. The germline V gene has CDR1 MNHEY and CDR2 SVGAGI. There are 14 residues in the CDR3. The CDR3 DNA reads TGTGCCAGCAGTCCTCTGCAGAGCAATCAGCCCCAGCATTTT. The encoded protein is CASSPLQSNQPQHF.

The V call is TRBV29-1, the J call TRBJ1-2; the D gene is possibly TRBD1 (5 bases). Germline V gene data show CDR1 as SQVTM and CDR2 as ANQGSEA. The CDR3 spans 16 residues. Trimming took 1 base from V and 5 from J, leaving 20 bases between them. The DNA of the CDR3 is TGCAGCGTTGAAGTTAGGACACCGCCCTTGGATTATGGCTACACCTTC. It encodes CSVEVRTPPLDYGYTF.

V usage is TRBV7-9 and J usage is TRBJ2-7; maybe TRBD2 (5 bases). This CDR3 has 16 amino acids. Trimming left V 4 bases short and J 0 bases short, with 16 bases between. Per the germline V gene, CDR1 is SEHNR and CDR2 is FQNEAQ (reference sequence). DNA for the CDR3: TGTGCCAGCAGCTCGACTACAGCCTCAAGCTCCTACGAGCAGTACTTC. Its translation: CASSSTTASSSYEQYF.

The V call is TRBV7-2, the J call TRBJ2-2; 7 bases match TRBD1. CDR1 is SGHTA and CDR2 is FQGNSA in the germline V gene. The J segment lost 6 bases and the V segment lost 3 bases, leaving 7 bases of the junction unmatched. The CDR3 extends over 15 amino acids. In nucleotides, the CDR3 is TGTGCCAGCAGCTTTGGACAGGCCCGAGCCGGGGAGCTGTTTTTT. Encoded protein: CASSFGQARAGELFF.

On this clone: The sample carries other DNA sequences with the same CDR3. As DNA, the CDR3 is TGTGCCAGCAGCTTAGATGGCGGGACCTACGAGCAGTACTTC. It is translated as CASSLDGGTYEQYF. The chain uses TRBV7-2 and TRBJ2-7, with TRBD2 as a possible D gene (6 bases). The germline V and J ends were trimmed by 1 base and 2 bases, with 9 bases remaining between them. CDR3 length: 14 residues. Germline lookup yields CDR1 SGHTA and CDR2 FQGNSA.